Below are 30 T cell receptor beta chains sequenced from a single sample in a study of cytomegalovirus exposure and HLA in healthy donors. Using immunoSEQ multiplex PCR, the repertoire was profiled, and TCRdb retains in-frame clones only, with some absent. The table lists about 160,000 clones, 88% of them singletons. Sequenced material: PBMCs. All receptors come from a young man in good health and CMV-seronegative.

The chain combines TRBV6-1 with TRBJ2-3; TRBD2 might be the D (6 bases). V was cut by 4 bases and J by 2 bases, with 7 bases left in between. Germline V lookup: CDR1 MNHNS, CDR2 SASEGT. This CDR3 region has 13 residues. In DNA form, the CDR3 reads TGTGCCAGCAGTGCGGGGGACACAGATACGCAGTATTTT. This sequence encodes CASSAGDTDTQYF.

This chain uses TRBV7-9 with TRBJ1-6; D uncertain. The CDR3 sequence is 14 residues long. CDR1 is SEHNR and CDR2 is FQNEAQ in the germline V gene (reference sequence). V gave up 1 base and J gave up 7 bases, with 8 bases separating them. CDR3 sequence (DNA): TGTGCCAGCAGCTTAGACAGTAGGAATTCACCCCTCCACTTT. This codes for CASSLDSRNSPLHF.

The V call is TRBV5-4, the J call TRBJ2-3; TRBD1 is a possible D gene (6 bases). The CDR3 runs to 15 residues. Trimming shortened V by 0 bases and J by 3 bases, and 11 bases separated the two germline ends. Germline-derived CDR1 and CDR2 are SGHNT and YYREEE (reference sequence). The DNA of the CDR3 is TGTGCCAGCAGCTTGGATCCAGGGGTGACAGATACGCAGTATTTT. This codes for CASSLDPGVTDTQYF.

The sample holds one count of this clone. CDR3 protein: CASSLAGEAYNEQFF. The CDR3 nucleotides are TGTGCCAGCAGCTTAGCCGGGGAGGCCTACAATGAGCAGTTCTTC. The chain couples TRBV7-9 to TRBJ2-1; D perhaps matches TRBD2 (6 bases). V was shortened by 0 bases and J by 2 bases, with 8 bases between the two germline ends. From germline, CDR1 is SEHNR and CDR2 FQNEAQ (reference sequence). The CDR3 runs to 15 residues.

The J gene is TRBJ1-3, the V gene TRBV28; D possibly corresponds to TRBD1 (5 bases). The CDR3 covers 16 residues. Trimming removed 5 bases at V and 0 bases at J, with 14 bases between. The germline gives CDR1 MDHEN, CDR2 SYDVKM. CDR3 amino acids: CASSPPGLSSGNTIYF. As DNA, the CDR3 is TGTGCCAGCAGTCCGCCGGGACTCAGCTCTGGAAACACCATATATTTT.

The chain carries TRBV2 and TRBJ2-2; possibly TRBD1 for D (5 bases). Germline CDR1 reads SNHLY; CDR2 reads FYNNEI. The germline V and J ends were trimmed by 7 bases and 6 bases, with 9 bases remaining between them. CDR3 length: 12 amino acids. For the CDR3, the DNA is TGTGCCAGCAAAGGGGAATCCGGGGAGCTGTTTTTT. As protein: CASKGESGELFF.

The chain combines TRBV5-6 with TRBJ2-7, with 8 nucleotides matching TRBD1. V lost 4 bases and J lost 0; bases outside the gene matches: 9. CDR3 length: 16 amino acids. Germline loops: CDR1 SGHDT, CDR2 YYEEEE. DNA of the CDR3: TGTGCCAGCAGCGGCCGGGACAGGACTTTCTCCTACGAGCAGTACTTC. Its translation is CASSGRDRTFSYEQYF.

This chain connects TRBV9 to TRBJ2-7; 9 bases map to TRBD1. Germline CDR1 and CDR2: SGDLS and YYNGEE. Trimming at V came to 4 bases and at J to 6 bases, leaving 8 bases not matched to a gene. The CDR3 runs to 14 residues. This CDR3 is CASSPQTGGSEQYV. CDR3 coding DNA: TGTGCCAGCAGCCCTCAGACAGGGGGATCCGAGCAGTACGTC.

This clone was seen many times. The CDR3 region is CASSLLQGPGQPQHF. In nucleotides, the CDR3 is TGTGCCAGCAGCTTACTACAGGGGCCGGGTCAGCCCCAGCATTTT. V is TRBV7-8 and J is TRBJ1-5; TRBD1 agrees at 7 bases. CDR3 size: 15 residues. Germline CDR1 SGHVS, CDR2 FQNEAQ. The J segment lost 6 bases and the V segment lost 2 bases, leaving 7 bases of the junction unmatched. The full variable domain, in which reference TRBV7-8 and TRBJ1-5 provide the parts outside the CDR3, is GAGVSQSPRYKVAKRGQDVALRCDPISGHVSLFWYQQALGQGPEFLTYFQNEAQLDKSGLPSDRFFAERPEGSVSTLKIQRTQQEDSAVYLCASSLLQGPGQPQHFGDGTRLSIL.

V gene TRBV19 combines with J gene TRBJ2-1, with 14 bases matching TRBD2. This CDR3 is built from 17 residues. CDR1 and CDR2 from the germline V gene are LNHDA and SQIVND (reference sequence). Trimming cost V 10 bases and J 8 bases; bases outside gene matches: 16. The CDR3 DNA sequence: TGTGCCACCCGGACAGGGTTGACTAGCGGGGGGGCGGATGAGCAGTTCTTC. Encoded protein: CATRTGLTSGGADEQFF. Looking up the rest from reference TRBV19 and TRBJ2-1 gives the full variable domain: DGGITQSPKYLFRKEGQNVTLSCEQNLNHDAMYWYRQDPGQGLRLIYYSQIVNDFQKGDIAEGYSVSREKKESFPLTVTSAQKNPTAFYLCATRTGLTSGGADEQFFGPGTRLTVL.

The chain uses TRBV27 and TRBJ1-2; TRBD1 aligns across 8 bases. CDR1 and CDR2 (germline): MNHEY, SMNVEV (reference sequence). This CDR3 is built from 13 residues. With 4 bases clipped from V and 7 bases from J, the junction kept 5 bases outside the gene matches. The CDR3 loop reads CASSSTGVTGYTF. The CDR3 DNA sequence: TGTGCCAGCAGTTCGACAGGGGTTACTGGCTACACCTTC.

The genes are TRBV5-1 and TRBJ2-5, with 9 positions matching TRBD2. This CDR3 region has 18 residues. Germline V CDR1 and CDR2: SGHRS, YFSETQ. V gave up 0 bases and J gave up 2 bases; unmatched junction bases: 11. Here the CDR3 reads CASSLEASRGGPQETQYF. In DNA form, the CDR3 reads TGCGCCAGCAGCTTGGAGGCTTCGCGGGGGGGACCACAAGAGACCCAGTACTTC.

This sequence joins TRBV2 and TRBJ2-7, with D possibly matching TRBD2 (6 bases). Germline V gene lookup returns CDR1 SNHLY and CDR2 FYNNEI. This CDR3 contains 13 residues. Trimming removed 4 bases at V and 3 bases at J, with 10 bases between. The CDR3 spells CASSGDFLYEQYV. The CDR3 DNA follows: TGTGCCAGCAGTGGGGACTTCCTCTACGAGCAGTACGTC.

The chain uses TRBV5-1 and TRBJ2-3; perhaps TRBD2 as D (7 bases). From germline, CDR1 is SGHRS and CDR2 YFSETQ. The CDR3 is 15 amino acids. V was shortened by 8 bases and J by 4 bases, with 20 bases between the two germline ends. CDR3 nucleotides: TGCGCCAGTAGGGGAGGGGCGAACAGGGCAGATACGCAGTATTTT. It is translated as CASRGGANRADTQYF.

The chain uses TRBV7-9 and TRBJ2-1; the D is unclear. CDR1 is SEHNR and CDR2 is FQNEAQ in the germline V gene (reference sequence). V lost 2 bases, J lost 6 bases, and 5 bases lay in between. This CDR3 comprises 12 residues. CDR3 region: CASSLSVNEQFF. DNA of the CDR3: TGTGCCAGCAGCTTATCAGTCAATGAGCAGTTCTTC.

This rearrangement joins TRBV7-2 to TRBJ2-7, with 14 bases aligning to TRBD2. The germline CDR1 and CDR2 sequences are SGHTA and FQGNSA. The CDR3 totals 15 residues. V dropped 4 bases and J dropped 2; count of bases not matched to a gene: 1. Here the CDR3 reads CASSSGLAGAYEQYV. In DNA, the CDR3 is TGTGCCAGCAGCTCGGGACTAGCGGGGGCCTACGAGCAGTACGTC.

The chain uses TRBV27 and TRBJ2-1; 11 positions match TRBD1. The CDR3 has 14 residues. Germline-derived CDR1 and CDR2 are MNHEY and SMNVEV (reference sequence). V trimming: 3 bases; J trimming: 9 bases; junction bases outside the gene matches: 4. In DNA, the CDR3 is TGTGCCAGCAGTTTTGGGGGGACAGGGGGTGAGCAGTTCTTC. Translated, it gives CASSFGGTGGEQFF.

This clone was detected only a few times. In nucleotides, the CDR3 is TGTGCCAGCAGCCATGACCGGGTGATTGGGGAAAAACTGTTTTTT. Amino acids: CASSHDRVIGEKLFF. V usage is TRBV4-2 and J usage is TRBJ1-4; D gene uncertain. Trimming left V 3 bases short and J 8 bases short, with 16 bases between. CDR1 and CDR2 (germline): LGHNA, YNFKEQ. The CDR3 is 15 residues long.

This chain uses TRBV18 with TRBJ1-1; 7 bases are shared with TRBD1. The J segment lost 0 bases and the V segment lost 3 bases, leaving 7 bases of the junction unmatched. This CDR3 contains 16 residues. The V gene's germline CDR1 is KGHSH and CDR2 LQKENI. For the CDR3, the DNA is TGTGCCAGCTCACCCTATCCGGGACAGATGAACACTGAAGCTTTCTTT. Protein: CASSPYPGQMNTEAFF. Full variable domain (outside the CDR3, taken from reference TRBV18 and TRBJ1-1): NAGVMQNPRHLVRRRGQEARLRCSPMKGHSHVYWYRQLPEEGLKFMVYLQKENIIDESGMPKERFSAEFPKEGPSILRIQQVVRGDSAAYFCASSPYPGQMNTEAFFGQGTRLTVV.

The chain employs TRBV28 and TRBJ1-1; D possibly corresponds to TRBD1 (5 bases). CDR3 length equals 15 residues. V was clipped by 4 bases and J by 4 bases, with 16 bases between them. Germline-derived CDR1 and CDR2 are MDHEN and SYDVKM. CDR3 DNA: TGTGCCAGCAGTTCACCGACAGTTTTCATCACTGAAGCTTTCTTT. Translated, it gives CASSSPTVFITEAFF.

The CDR3 DNA follows: TGTGCCAGCAGCTTCGATTTGAGGCCCTTAAACAACGTCCTGACTTTC. Translated: CASSFDLRPLNNVLTF. The chain couples TRBV7-9 to TRBJ2-6; no definite D call. The CDR3 loop spans 16 amino acids. Germline V gene lookup returns CDR1 SEHNR and CDR2 FQNEAQ (reference sequence). The V and J ends lost 3 bases and 9 bases respectively, with 18 bases between them.

V is TRBV5-1 and J is TRBJ2-1; 13 positions agree with TRBD2. The CDR3 has 20 amino acids. Germline V lookup: CDR1 SGHRS, CDR2 YFSETQ. Unmatched junction bases numbered 13, after V lost 4 bases and J lost 0 bases. This CDR3 reads CASSTSRLAGGPSSYNEQFF. For the CDR3, the DNA is TGCGCCAGCAGCACCTCACGACTAGCGGGGGGCCCTAGCTCCTACAATGAGCAGTTCTTC.

The CDR3 DNA reads TGTGCTAGTGCCCGGGACACAGCTTCCACTGAAGCTTTCTTT. This gives the protein CASARDTASTEAFF. The chain is built from TRBV12-5 and TRBJ1-1, with a tentative D call TRBD1 (6 bases). This CDR3 comprises 14 residues. Per the germline V gene, CDR1 is LGHNT and CDR2 is FRNRAP. V lost 7 bases to trimming and J lost 4 bases, with 16 bases between them.

The gene calls are TRBV7-2 and TRBJ2-7; D is possibly TRBD1 (5 bases). The V end was cut by 1 base, the J end by 3 bases, with 10 bases between. CDR1 SGHTA and CDR2 FQGNSA come from the germline V gene. The CDR3 is 14 residues long. CDR3 sequence reads: CASSLEQANYEQYV. CDR3 nucleotide sequence: TGTGCCAGCAGCTTAGAACAGGCGAACTACGAGCAGTACGTC.

The V and J genes are TRBV23-1 and TRBJ2-3; tentatively, D is TRBD1 (6 bases). TRBV23-1 is placed among ORFs of uncertain function. The CDR3 runs 15 residues. V dropped 4 bases and J dropped 7 bases, with 18 bases sitting between them. The CDR3 DNA follows: TGCGCCAGCAGTCGAAGTTCCTACAGGGATCATACGCAGTATTTT. Residues: CASSRSSYRDHTQYF.

The chain couples TRBV29-1 to TRBJ2-7; no reliable D call. CDR1 and CDR2 from the germline V gene are SQVTM and ANQGSEA. V dropped 3 bases and J dropped 2 bases, with 11 bases sitting between them. The CDR3 covers 13 residues. The DNA of the CDR3 is TGCAGCGTTGAGTCTCCCGGAGCCTACGAGCAGTACTTC. Its protein product is CSVESPGAYEQYF.

The chain has TRBV30 and TRBJ1-2, with 9 nucleotides matching TRBD1. The V gene end was trimmed by 1 base and the J gene end by 5 bases; junction bases not matched to a gene: 5. The CDR3 spans 14 residues. Germline V gene lookup returns CDR1 GTSNPN and CDR2 SVGIG (reference sequence). The CDR3 DNA reads as TGTGCCTGGAGTGACACGGGACAGGGTTATGGCTACACCTTC. Amino acid sequence: CAWSDTGQGYGYTF. Full variable domain (remainder filled in from reference TRBV30 and TRBJ1-2): SQTIHQWPATLVQPVGSPLSLECTVEGTSNPNLYWYRQAAGRGLQLLFYSVGIGQISSEVPQNLSASRPQDRQFILSSKKLLLSDSGFYLCAWSDTGQGYGYTFGSGTRLTVV.

The CDR3 reads CASSSQGDEKLFF. The CDR3 DNA reads TGTGCCAGCAGTTCCCAGGGGGACGAAAAACTGTTTTTT. The chain has TRBV6-6 and TRBJ1-4; 7 bases fit TRBD1. The CDR3 runs to 13 residues. Trimming took 4 bases from V and 8 from J; bases not matched to a gene: 4. From germline, CDR1 is MNHNY and CDR2 SVGAGI (reference sequence).

This clone occurred once. The gene calls are TRBV6-5 and TRBJ2-7; D unclear. CDR3 length equals 13 residues. Germline V gene sequence: CDR1 MNHEY, CDR2 SVGAGI. Trimming pared 2 bases from V and 0 bases from J, leaving 5 bases between. The CDR3 bases are TGTGCCAGCAGTTACGGCATCTCCTACGAGCAGTACTTC. Translated: CASSYGISYEQYF.

The chain is built from TRBV5-1 and TRBJ2-2; TRBD1 matches at 8 bases. After removal of 7 bases from V and 4 bases from J, the junction contained 9 bases not matched to a gene. Germline CDR1 and CDR2: SGHRS and YFSETQ. The CDR3 consists of 15 residues. Here the CDR3 reads CASGPAQGGTGELFF. Here the CDR3 DNA reads TGCGCCAGCGGCCCCGCACAGGGGGGCACCGGGGAGCTGTTTTTT.